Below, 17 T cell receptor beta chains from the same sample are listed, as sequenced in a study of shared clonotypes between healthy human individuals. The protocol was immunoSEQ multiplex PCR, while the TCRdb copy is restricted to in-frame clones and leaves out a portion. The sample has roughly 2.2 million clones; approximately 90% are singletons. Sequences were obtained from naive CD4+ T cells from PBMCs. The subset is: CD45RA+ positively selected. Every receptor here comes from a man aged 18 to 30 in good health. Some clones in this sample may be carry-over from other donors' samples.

This CDR3 is CASTATSYEQYF. The DNA of the CDR3 is TGTGCCAGCACCGCAACCAGCTACGAGCAGTACTTC. The gene calls are TRBV6-1 and TRBJ2-7; the D is unclear. Trimming stripped 7 bases from V and 3 bases from J, with 10 bases between. Looked up from germline, CDR1 is MNHNS and CDR2 is SASEGT. The CDR3 is 12 residues long.

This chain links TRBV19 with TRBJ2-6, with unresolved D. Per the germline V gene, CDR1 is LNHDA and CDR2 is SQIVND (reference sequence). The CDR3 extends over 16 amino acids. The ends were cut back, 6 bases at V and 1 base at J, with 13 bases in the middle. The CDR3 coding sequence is TGTGCCAGTAGGCCCCCTGGGCAATCTGGGGCCAACGTCCTGACTTTC. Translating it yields CASRPPGQSGANVLTF. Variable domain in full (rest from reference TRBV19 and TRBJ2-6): DGGITQSPKYLFRKEGQNVTLSCEQNLNHDAMYWYRQDPGQGLRLIYYSQIVNDFQKGDIAEGYSVSREKKESFPLTVTSAQKNPTAFYLCASRPPGQSGANVLTFGAGSRLTVL.

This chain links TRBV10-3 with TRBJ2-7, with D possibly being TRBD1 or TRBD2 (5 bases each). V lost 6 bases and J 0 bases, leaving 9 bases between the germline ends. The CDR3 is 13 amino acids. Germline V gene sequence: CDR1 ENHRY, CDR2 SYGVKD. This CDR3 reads CAISSGTSYEQYF. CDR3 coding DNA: TGTGCCATCAGCTCGGGGACCTCCTACGAGCAGTACTTC.

In DNA, the CDR3 is TGTGCCAGCAGTGGTAACAGGGGACCCGAGACCCAGTACTTC. Translating it yields CASSGNRGPETQYF. The V call is TRBV2, the J call TRBJ2-5; 7 bases agree with TRBD1. CDR1 is SNHLY and CDR2 is FYNNEI in the germline V gene. The V segment lost 4 bases and the J segment 5 bases; nucleotides outside the gene matches: 7. CDR3 length equals 14 residues.

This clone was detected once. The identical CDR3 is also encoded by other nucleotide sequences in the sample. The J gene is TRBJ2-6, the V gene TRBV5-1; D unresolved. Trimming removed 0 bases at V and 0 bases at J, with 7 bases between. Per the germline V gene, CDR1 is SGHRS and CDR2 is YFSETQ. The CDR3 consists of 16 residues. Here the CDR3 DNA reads TGCGCCAGCAGCTTGGGTCCGAGCTCTGGGGCCAACGTCCTGACTTTC. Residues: CASSLGPSSGANVLTF.

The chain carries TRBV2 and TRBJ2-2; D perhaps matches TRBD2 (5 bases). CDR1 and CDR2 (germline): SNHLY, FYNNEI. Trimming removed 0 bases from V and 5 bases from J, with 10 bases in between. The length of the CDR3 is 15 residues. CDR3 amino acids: CASSEALSGTGELFF. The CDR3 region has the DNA TGTGCCAGCAGTGAAGCGCTTTCGGGAACCGGGGAGCTGTTTTTT.

In DNA, the CDR3 is TGTGCCAGCAGTTTGCTCCTGACAGATACGCAGTATTTT. Translation: CASSLLLTDTQYF. The chain recombines TRBV27 with TRBJ2-3; D remains ambiguous. The CDR3 runs to 13 residues. The V end lost 3 bases, the J end lost 3 bases, and 7 bases lay between the germline ends. The germline V gene has CDR1 MNHEY and CDR2 SMNVEV (reference sequence).

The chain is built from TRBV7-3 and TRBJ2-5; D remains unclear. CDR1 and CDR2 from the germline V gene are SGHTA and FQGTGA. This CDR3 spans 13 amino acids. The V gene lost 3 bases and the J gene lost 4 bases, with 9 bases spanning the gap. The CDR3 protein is CASSLTLGETQYF. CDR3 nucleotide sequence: TGTGCCAGCAGCTTGACCCTGGGAGAGACCCAGTACTTC.

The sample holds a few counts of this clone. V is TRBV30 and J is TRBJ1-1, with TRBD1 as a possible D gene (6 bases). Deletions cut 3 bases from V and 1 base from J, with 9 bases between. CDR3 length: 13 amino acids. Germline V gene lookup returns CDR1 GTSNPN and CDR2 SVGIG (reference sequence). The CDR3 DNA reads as TGTGCCTGGAGCGGGACAACGAACACTGAAGCTTTCTTT. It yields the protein CAWSGTTNTEAFF. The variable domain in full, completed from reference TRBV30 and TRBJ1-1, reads SQTIHQWPATLVQPVGSPLSLECTVEGTSNPNLYWYRQAAGRGLQLLFYSVGIGQISSEVPQNLSASRPQDRQFILSSKKLLLSDSGFYLCAWSGTTNTEAFFGQGTRLTVV.

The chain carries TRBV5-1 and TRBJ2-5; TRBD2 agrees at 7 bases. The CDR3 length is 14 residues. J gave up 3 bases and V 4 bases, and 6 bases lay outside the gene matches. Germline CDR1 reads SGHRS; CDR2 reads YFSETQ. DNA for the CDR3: TGCGCCAGCAGCCCGAGCGGGAATGAAGAGACCCAGTACTTC. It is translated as CASSPSGNEETQYF.

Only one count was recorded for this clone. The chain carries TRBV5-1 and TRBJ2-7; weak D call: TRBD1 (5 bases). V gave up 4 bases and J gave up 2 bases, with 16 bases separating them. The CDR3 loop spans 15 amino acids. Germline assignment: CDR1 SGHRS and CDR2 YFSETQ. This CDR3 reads CASSAGAGSTYEQYF. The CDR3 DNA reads TGCGCCAGCAGCGCTGGGGCAGGTTCGACCTACGAGCAGTACTTC.

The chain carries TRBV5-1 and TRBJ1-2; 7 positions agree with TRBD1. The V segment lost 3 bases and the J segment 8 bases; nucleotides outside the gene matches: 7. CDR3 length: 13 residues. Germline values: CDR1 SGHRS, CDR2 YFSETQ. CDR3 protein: CASSWPGGYGYTF. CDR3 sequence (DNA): TGCGCCAGCAGCTGGCCAGGGGGGTACGGCTACACCTTC.

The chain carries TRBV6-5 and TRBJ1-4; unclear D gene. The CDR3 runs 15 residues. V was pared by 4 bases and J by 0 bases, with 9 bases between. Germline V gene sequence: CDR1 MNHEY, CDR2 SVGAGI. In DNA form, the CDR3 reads TGTGCCAGCAGTTCGCAGTCGGCAACTAATGAAAAACTGTTTTTT. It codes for CASSSQSATNEKLFF.

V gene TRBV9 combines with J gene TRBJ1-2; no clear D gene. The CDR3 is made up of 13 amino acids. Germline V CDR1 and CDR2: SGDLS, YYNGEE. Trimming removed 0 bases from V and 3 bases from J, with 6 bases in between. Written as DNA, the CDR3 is TGTGCCAGCAGCGTAGGAGAGGACTATGGCTACACCTTC. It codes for CASSVGEDYGYTF.

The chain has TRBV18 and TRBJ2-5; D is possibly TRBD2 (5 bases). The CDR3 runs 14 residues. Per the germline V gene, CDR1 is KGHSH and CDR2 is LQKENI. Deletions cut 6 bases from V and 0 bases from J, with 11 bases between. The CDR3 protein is CASSEDGNQETQYF. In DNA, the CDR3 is TGTGCCAGCTCGGAGGACGGTAACCAAGAGACCCAGTACTTC.

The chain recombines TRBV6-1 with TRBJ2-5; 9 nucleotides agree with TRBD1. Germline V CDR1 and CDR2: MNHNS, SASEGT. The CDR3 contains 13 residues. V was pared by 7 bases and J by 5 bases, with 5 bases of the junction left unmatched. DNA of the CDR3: TGTGCCAGCACCCTACAGGGGGCGGAGACCCAGTACTTC. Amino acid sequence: CASTLQGAETQYF.

The CDR3, as DNA: TGTGCCAGCAGCTTAGCTAGCGGACAAATGGGGGAGACCCAGTACTTC. Translated: CASSLASGQMGETQYF. The J gene is TRBJ2-5, the V gene TRBV7-9, with a tentative D call TRBD2 (6 bases). Trimming removed 0 bases at V and 5 bases at J, with 16 bases between. The CDR3 consists of 16 residues. Germline V gene sequence: CDR1 SEHNR, CDR2 FQNEAQ (reference sequence).